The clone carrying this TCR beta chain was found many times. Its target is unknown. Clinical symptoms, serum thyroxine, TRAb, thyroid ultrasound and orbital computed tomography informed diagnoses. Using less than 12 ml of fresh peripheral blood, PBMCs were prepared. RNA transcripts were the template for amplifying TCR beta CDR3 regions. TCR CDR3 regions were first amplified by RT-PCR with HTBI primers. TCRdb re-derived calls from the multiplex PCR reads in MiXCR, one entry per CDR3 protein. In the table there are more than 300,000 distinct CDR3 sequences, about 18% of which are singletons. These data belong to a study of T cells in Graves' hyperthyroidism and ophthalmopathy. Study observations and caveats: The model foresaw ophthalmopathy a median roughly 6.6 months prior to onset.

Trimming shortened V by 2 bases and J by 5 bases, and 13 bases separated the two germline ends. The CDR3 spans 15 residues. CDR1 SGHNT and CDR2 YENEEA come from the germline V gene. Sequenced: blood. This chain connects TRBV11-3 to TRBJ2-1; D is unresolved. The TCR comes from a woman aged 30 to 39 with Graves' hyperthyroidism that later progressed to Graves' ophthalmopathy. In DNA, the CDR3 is TGTGCCAGCAGCTTAAGTGGGGTAGGCGACAATGAGCAGTTCTTC. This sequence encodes CASSLSGVGDNEQFF.